The clone carrying this T cell receptor (beta chain) appeared many times. Its antigen is not identified. This entry belongs to a study of neurological immune-mediated disorders. Study outcomes and limitations: No sharing of CDR3 amino acid sequences was observed among expanded clones across subjects, suggesting private repertoires in all groups.

cDNA synthesis was performed by 5'RACE with 10-nucleotide random UMIs. TCRdb re-called the 5' RACE reads through MiXCR, storing one row per CDR3 protein. Seen here are roughly 65,000 distinct CDR3 sequences, roughly 3.7% observed once, and the top ten hold about 2.6%. 2 million PBMCs stored at -80 C were the source of the unsorted libraries. The CDR3 loop spans 12 amino acids. V was pared by 8 bases and J by 0 bases, with 7 bases between. Germline CDR1 is ENHRY and CDR2 is SYGVKD. This chain links TRBV10-3 with TRBJ1-1; D not certain. The TCR comes from a middle-aged man with multiple sclerosis. Sequenced input: PBMCs. CDR3 DNA: TGTGCCATCGGCTCCATGAACACTGAAGCTTTCTTT. Translating gives CAIGSMNTEAFF.